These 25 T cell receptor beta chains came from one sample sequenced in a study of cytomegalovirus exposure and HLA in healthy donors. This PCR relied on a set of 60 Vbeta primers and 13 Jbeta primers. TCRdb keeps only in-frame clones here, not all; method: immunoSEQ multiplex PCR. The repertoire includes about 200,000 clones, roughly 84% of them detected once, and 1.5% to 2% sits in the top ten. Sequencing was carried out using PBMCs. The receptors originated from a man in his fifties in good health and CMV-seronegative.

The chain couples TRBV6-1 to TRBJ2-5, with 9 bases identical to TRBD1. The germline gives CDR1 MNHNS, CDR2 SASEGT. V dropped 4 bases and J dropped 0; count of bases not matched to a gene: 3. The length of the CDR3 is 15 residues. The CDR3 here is CASSGDRAYQETQYF. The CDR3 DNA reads TGTGCCAGCAGTGGGGACAGGGCGTACCAAGAGACCCAGTACTTC.

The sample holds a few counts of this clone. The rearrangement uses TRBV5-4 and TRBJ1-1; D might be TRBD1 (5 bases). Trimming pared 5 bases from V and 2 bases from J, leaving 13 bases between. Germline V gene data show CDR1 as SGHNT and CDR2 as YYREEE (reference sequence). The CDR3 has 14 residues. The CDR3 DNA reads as TGTGCCAGCAGACTTACCAGGGAAAACACTGAAGCTTTCTTT. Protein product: CASRLTRENTEAFF.

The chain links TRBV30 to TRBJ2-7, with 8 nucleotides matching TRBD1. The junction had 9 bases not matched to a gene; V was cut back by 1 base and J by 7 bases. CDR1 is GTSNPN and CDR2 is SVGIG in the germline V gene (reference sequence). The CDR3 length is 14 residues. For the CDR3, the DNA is TGTGCCTGGAGTGATCGGGGGACAGGTCGGGAGCAGTACTTC. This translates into CAWSDRGTGREQYF.

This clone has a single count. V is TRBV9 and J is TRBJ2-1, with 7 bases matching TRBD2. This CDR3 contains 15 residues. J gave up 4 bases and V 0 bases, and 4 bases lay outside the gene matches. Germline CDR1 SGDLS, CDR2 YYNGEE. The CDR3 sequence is CASSVVTGGYNEQFF. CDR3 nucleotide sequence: TGTGCCAGCAGCGTAGTCACGGGAGGTTACAATGAGCAGTTCTTC.

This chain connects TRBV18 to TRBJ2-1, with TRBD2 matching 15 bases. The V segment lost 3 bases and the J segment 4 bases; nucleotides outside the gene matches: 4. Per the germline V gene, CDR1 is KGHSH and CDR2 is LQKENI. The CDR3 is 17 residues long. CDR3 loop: CASSPGTSGRKYNEQFF. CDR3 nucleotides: TGTGCCAGCTCACCTGGGACTAGCGGGAGGAAATACAATGAGCAGTTCTTC.

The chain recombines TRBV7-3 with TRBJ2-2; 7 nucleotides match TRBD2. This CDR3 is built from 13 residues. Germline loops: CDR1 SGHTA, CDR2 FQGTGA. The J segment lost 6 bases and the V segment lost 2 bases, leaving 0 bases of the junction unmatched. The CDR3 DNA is TGTGCCAGCAGCTTAGCGGGAGCCGGGGAGCTGTTTTTT. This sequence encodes CASSLAGAGELFF.

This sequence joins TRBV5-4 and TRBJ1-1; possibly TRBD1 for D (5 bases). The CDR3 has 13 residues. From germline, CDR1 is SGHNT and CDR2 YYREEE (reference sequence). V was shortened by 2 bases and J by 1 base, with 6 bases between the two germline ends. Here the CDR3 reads CASSLDRNTEAFF. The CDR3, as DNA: TGTGCCAGCAGCTTAGACAGGAACACTGAAGCTTTCTTT.

Written as DNA, the CDR3 is TGTGCCAGCAGCTTCCCACTAGCGGGCCACTACAATGAGCAGTTCTTC. It specifies CASSFPLAGHYNEQFF. V and J are TRBV7-2 and TRBJ2-1; TRBD2 matches 9 bases. From germline, CDR1 is SGHTA and CDR2 FQGNSA. This CDR3 spans 16 amino acids. Trimming removed 3 bases from V and 3 bases from J; junction bases left unmatched: 6.

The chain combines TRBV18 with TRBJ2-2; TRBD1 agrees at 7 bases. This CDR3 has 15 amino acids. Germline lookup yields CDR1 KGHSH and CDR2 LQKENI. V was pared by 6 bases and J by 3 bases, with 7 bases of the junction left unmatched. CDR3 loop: CASSVGQIYTGELFF. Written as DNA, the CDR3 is TGTGCCAGCTCCGTGGGACAGATCTACACCGGGGAGCTGTTTTTT.

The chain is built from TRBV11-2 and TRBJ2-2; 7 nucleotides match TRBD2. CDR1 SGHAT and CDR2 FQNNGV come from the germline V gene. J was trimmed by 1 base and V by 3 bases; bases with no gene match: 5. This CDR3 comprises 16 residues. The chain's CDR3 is CASSFLSGWNTGELFF. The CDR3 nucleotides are TGTGCCAGCAGCTTCCTTAGCGGGTGGAACACCGGGGAGCTGTTTTTT. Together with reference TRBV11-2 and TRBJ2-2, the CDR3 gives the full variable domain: EAGVAQSPRYKIIEKRQSVAFWCNPISGHATLYWYQQILGQGPKLLIQFQNNGVVDDSQLPKDRFSAERLKGVDSTLKIQPAKLEDSAVYLCASSFLSGWNTGELFFGEGSRLTVL.

The CDR3 DNA is TGTGCCAGCAGCCAGACGGGGGAGCGTACGCAGTATTTT. Its translation: CASSQTGERTQYF. The gene calls are TRBV14 and TRBJ2-3, with D perhaps TRBD2 (6 bases). The CDR3 loop spans 13 amino acids. Germline values: CDR1 SGHDN, CDR2 FVKESK. The V and J ends lost 3 bases and 8 bases respectively, with 12 bases between them. Using reference TRBV14 and TRBJ2-3 for the parts outside the CDR3, the full variable domain is EAGVTQFPSHSVIEKGQTVTLRCDPISGHDNLYWYRRVMGKEIKFLLHFVKESKQDESGMPNNRFLAERTGGTYSTLKVQPAELEDSGVYFCASSQTGERTQYFGPGTRLTVL.

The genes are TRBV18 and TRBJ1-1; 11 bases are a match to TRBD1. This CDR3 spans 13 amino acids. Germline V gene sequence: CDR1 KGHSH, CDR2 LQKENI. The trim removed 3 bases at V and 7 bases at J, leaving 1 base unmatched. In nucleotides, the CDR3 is TGTGCCAGCTCACCGGGACAGGGGGATGAAGCTTTCTTT. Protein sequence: CASSPGQGDEAFF.

CDR3 DNA: TGTGCCTGGAGTCTTCTCCAGGGGGCGCGGAATTCACCCCTCCACTTT. Protein product: CAWSLLQGARNSPLHF. The chain has TRBV30 and TRBJ1-6; 8 positions match TRBD1. Trimming took 2 bases from V and 7 from J; bases not matched to a gene: 10. Germline CDR1 GTSNPN, CDR2 SVGIG (reference sequence). CDR3 size: 16 residues.

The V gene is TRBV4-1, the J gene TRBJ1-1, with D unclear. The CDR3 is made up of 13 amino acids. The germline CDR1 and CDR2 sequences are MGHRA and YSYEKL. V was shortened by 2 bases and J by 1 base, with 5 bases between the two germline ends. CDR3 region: CASSQSGNTEAFF. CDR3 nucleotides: TGCGCCAGCAGCCAATCAGGGAACACTGAAGCTTTCTTT.

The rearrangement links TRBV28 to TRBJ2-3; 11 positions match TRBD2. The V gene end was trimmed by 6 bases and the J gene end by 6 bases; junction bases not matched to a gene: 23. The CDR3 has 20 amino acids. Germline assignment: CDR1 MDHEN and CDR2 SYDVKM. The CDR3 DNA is TGTGCCAGCAGCTCCGCAGGGGGCCGGGGACTAGCGGAGGATTATGATACGCAGTATTTT. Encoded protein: CASSSAGGRGLAEDYDTQYF.

This chain's CDR3 is CAAGSSSYNEQFF. The CDR3 DNA is TGTGCCGCAGGCTCGAGCTCCTACAATGAGCAGTTCTTC. The V gene is TRBV19, the J gene TRBJ2-1; the D is unclear. Trimming stripped 11 bases from V and 0 bases from J, with 11 bases between. The length of the CDR3 is 13 residues. CDR1 and CDR2 from the germline V gene are LNHDA and SQIVND (reference sequence).

In DNA form, the CDR3 reads TGTGCCAGCAGCTTAGGCGGGAGCTCCTACAATGAGCAGTTCTTC. It yields the protein CASSLGGSSYNEQFF. The chain uses TRBV5-6 and TRBJ2-1, with TRBD2 identical over 7 bases. The germline CDR1 and CDR2 sequences are SGHDT and YYEEEE. With 2 bases clipped from V and 0 bases from J, the junction kept 2 bases outside the gene matches. CDR3 size: 15 residues.

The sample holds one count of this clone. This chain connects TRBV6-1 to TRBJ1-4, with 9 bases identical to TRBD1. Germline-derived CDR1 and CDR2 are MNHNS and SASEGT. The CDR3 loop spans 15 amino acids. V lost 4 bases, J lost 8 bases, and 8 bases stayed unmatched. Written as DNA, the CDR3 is TGTGCCAGCAGTGTTGTCCCGGGACAGGGCGAAAAACTGTTTTTT. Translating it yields CASSVVPGQGEKLFF.

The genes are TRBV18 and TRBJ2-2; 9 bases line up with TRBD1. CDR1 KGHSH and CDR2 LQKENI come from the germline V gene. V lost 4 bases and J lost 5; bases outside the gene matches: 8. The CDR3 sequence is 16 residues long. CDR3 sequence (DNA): TGTGCCAGCTCACGGCAGGACAGGGGACTAACCGGGGAGCTGTTTTTT. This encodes CASSRQDRGLTGELFF.

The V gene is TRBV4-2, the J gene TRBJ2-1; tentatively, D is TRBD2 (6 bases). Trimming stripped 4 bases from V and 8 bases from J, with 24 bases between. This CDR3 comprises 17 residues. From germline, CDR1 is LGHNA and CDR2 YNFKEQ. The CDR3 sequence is CASSLGRGAETRDEQFF. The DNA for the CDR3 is TGTGCCAGCAGCCTCGGCCGAGGGGCCGAGACTAGGGATGAGCAGTTCTTC.

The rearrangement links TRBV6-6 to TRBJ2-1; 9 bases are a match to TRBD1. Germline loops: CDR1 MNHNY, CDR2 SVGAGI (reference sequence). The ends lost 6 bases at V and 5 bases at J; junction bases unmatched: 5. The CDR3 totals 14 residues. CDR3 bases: TGTGCCAGCAGAAAACAGGGGGCAAACAATGAGCAGTTCTTC. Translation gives CASRKQGANNEQFF.

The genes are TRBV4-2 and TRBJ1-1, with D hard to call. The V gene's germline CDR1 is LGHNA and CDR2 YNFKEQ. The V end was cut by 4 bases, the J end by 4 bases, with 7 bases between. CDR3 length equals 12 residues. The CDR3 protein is CASSPDFTEAFF. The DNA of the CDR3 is TGTGCCAGCAGCCCCGACTTCACTGAAGCTTTCTTT.

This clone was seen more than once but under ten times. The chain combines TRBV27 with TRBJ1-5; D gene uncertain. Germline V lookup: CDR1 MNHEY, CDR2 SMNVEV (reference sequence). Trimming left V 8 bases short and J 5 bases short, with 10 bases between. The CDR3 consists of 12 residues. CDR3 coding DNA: TGTGCCAGCGGTTACAGATATCAGCCCCAGCATTTT. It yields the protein CASGYRYQPQHF.

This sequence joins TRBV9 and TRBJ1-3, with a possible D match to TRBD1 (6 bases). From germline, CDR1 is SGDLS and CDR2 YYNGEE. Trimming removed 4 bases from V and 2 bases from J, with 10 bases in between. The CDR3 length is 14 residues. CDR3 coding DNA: TGTGCCAGCAGCATTACAGGGCCTGGAAACACCATATATTTT. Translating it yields CASSITGPGNTIYF.

CDR3 DNA sequence: TGTGCCAGTAGTATGCGTAGCGGGAGGGCCGAAAACACCGGGGAGCTGTTTTTT. Protein sequence: CASSMRSGRAENTGELFF. V and J are TRBV19 and TRBJ2-2; TRBD2 aligns across 11 bases. Germline lookup yields CDR1 LNHDA and CDR2 SQIVND (reference sequence). CDR3 length: 18 residues. The J segment lost 2 bases and the V segment lost 3 bases, leaving 8 bases of the junction unmatched.